The 29 T cell receptor beta chains below all came from one sample that was sequenced in a study of CD8 T cell repertoires and HIV-1 epitope variants. Their cognate antigens are unknown. Data came from immunoSEQ multiplex PCR; TCRdb stores just in-frame clones and leaves some out. The sample contains about 4,900 clones, 66% of which appear only once. The specimen sequenced was cultured CD8+ T cells derived from PBMCs. These receptors all stem from a male donor with HIV.

The V call is TRBV28, the J call TRBJ2-1, with 12 bases matching TRBD2. Trimming took 2 bases from V and 8 from J; bases not matched to a gene: 4. Germline V gene data show CDR1 as MDHEN and CDR2 as SYDVKM. The CDR3 totals 15 residues. The CDR3 nucleotides are TGTGCCAGCAGTTTAACTAGCGGGAGGTATGATGAGCAGTTCTTC. The encoded protein is CASSLTSGRYDEQFF.

This sequence joins TRBV5-1 and TRBJ2-2, with 11 positions matching TRBD1. CDR1 SGHRS and CDR2 YFSETQ come from the germline V gene. The CDR3 is 17 amino acids. Losses at the gene ends were 4 bases for V and 5 bases for J; bases not matched to a gene: 10. The CDR3, as DNA: TGCGCCAGCAGCCCCCTCGGGACAGGGGGAGGGACCGGGGAGCTGTTTTTT. Its protein is CASSPLGTGGGTGELFF. Full variable domain (remainder filled in from reference TRBV5-1 and TRBJ2-2): KAGVTQTPRYLIKTRGQQVTLSCSPISGHRSVSWYQQTPGQGLQFLFEYFSETQRNKGNFPGRFSGRQFSNSRSEMNVSTLELGDSALYLCASSPLGTGGGTGELFFGEGSRLTVL.

This clone was observed a few times. The chain carries TRBV5-1 and TRBJ2-7; 15 bases map to TRBD2. The CDR3 runs 15 residues. Germline values: CDR1 SGHRS, CDR2 YFSETQ. The junction had 4 bases not matched to a gene; V was cut back by 5 bases and J by 4 bases. Here the CDR3 reads CASSWTSGGVYEQYF. The CDR3 bases are TGCGCCAGCAGTTGGACTAGCGGGGGGGTGTACGAGCAGTACTTC.

The rearrangement joins TRBV5-1 to TRBJ2-2, with D hard to call. V was shortened by 0 bases and J by 8 bases, with 14 bases between the two germline ends. Looked up from germline, CDR1 is SGHRS and CDR2 is YFSETQ. This CDR3 contains 15 residues. CDR3 amino acids: CASSLGGSNAGELFF. The CDR3 DNA follows: TGCGCCAGCAGCTTGGGGGGAAGTAACGCTGGGGAGCTGTTTTTT.

This clone was detected only a few times. CDR3 in amino acids: CASSPPQAGPLYQETQYF. The CDR3 DNA follows: TGTGCCAGCTCACCACCGCAGGCAGGACCGCTTTACCAAGAGACCCAGTACTTC. V and J are TRBV18 and TRBJ2-5; D unclear. Per germline, CDR1 KGHSH and CDR2 LQKENI. The CDR3 totals 18 residues. The V gene lost 0 bases and the J gene lost 0 bases, with 17 bases spanning the gap.

In this sample, this clone turned up a few times. The rearrangement joins TRBV28 to TRBJ2-7; D might be TRBD1 (5 bases). V lost 3 bases, J lost 1 base, and 7 bases lay in between. Looked up from germline, CDR1 is MDHEN and CDR2 is SYDVKM. The CDR3 extends over 13 amino acids. For the CDR3, the DNA is TGTGCCAGCAGTTTCAGACAGTCCTACGAGCAGTACTTC. This gives the protein CASSFRQSYEQYF. Full variable domain (missing parts from reference TRBV28 and TRBJ2-7): DVKVTQSSRYLVKRTGEKVFLECVQDMDHENMFWYRQDPGLGLRLIYFSYDVKMKEKGDIPEGYSVSREKKERFSLILESASTNQTSMYLCASSFRQSYEQYFGPGTRLTVT.

The V and J genes are TRBV27 and TRBJ2-3, with D perhaps TRBD1 (6 bases). CDR1 MNHEY and CDR2 SMNVEV come from the germline V gene (reference sequence). The CDR3 consists of 16 residues. Trimming left V 10 bases short and J 3 bases short, with 23 bases between. The CDR3 reads CATQDYLGGRTDTQYF. For the CDR3, the DNA is TGTGCCACTCAGGATTATTTAGGGGGAAGAACAGATACGCAGTATTTT.

This clone has a handful of counts. The V and J genes are TRBV29-1 and TRBJ2-7; 8 nucleotides agree with TRBD1. V lost 5 bases to trimming and J lost 5 bases; unmatched junction nucleotides: 11. Germline lookup yields CDR1 SQVTM and CDR2 ANQGSEA. CDR3 size: 14 residues. Here the CDR3 DNA reads TGCAGCGTTATCCTTCTGACAGGGGAGAACGAGCAGTACTTC. Amino acids: CSVILLTGENEQYF.

The chain has TRBV27 and TRBJ2-3; 10 bases align to TRBD2. Germline V gene data show CDR1 as MNHEY and CDR2 as SMNVEV (reference sequence). J lost 4 bases, V lost 6 bases, and 4 bases had no gene match. The CDR3 length is 14 residues. The CDR3 protein is CASSLSGGADTQYF. CDR3 in DNA: TGTGCCAGCAGCCTCAGCGGGGGGGCAGATACGCAGTATTTT.

The CDR3 DNA reads as TGCGCCAGCAGCTTCTCAGGGCCCAATGAAAAACTGTTTTTT. Encoded protein: CASSFSGPNEKLFF. This chain uses TRBV5-1 with TRBJ1-4; the D gene is possibly TRBD1 (5 bases). The germline CDR1 and CDR2 sequences are SGHRS and YFSETQ. The CDR3 spans 14 residues. Trimming removed 2 bases from V and 5 bases from J, with 10 bases in between.

In this sample, this clone turned up a few times. J is TRBJ1-5 and V is TRBV28; weak D call: TRBD1 (6 bases). CDR3 length: 15 amino acids. CDR1 is MDHEN and CDR2 is SYDVKM in the germline V gene. V was clipped by 6 bases and J by 5 bases, with 17 bases between them. The CDR3 reads CASRLQGSQYQPQHF. In DNA, the CDR3 is TGTGCCAGCAGACTACAGGGAAGTCAATATCAGCCCCAGCATTTT.

This chain connects TRBV7-2 to TRBJ2-1, with 7 positions matching TRBD1. From germline, CDR1 is SGHTA and CDR2 FQGNSA. The CDR3 is 15 residues long. V trimming: 7 bases; J trimming: 0 bases; junction bases outside the gene matches: 6. The CDR3 DNA is TGTGCCAGCACCTCACCAGGGGGCTCCTACAATGAGCAGTTCTTC. Translated: CASTSPGGSYNEQFF.

This rearrangement joins TRBV11-2 to TRBJ2-5; 11 nucleotides match TRBD1. The V segment lost 5 bases and the J segment 5 bases; nucleotides outside the gene matches: 10. The length of the CDR3 is 16 residues. CDR1 and CDR2 (germline): SGHAT, FQNNGV. The CDR3 sequence is CASSPRTGGYMETQYF. CDR3 DNA: TGTGCCAGCAGCCCGCGGACAGGGGGCTATATGGAGACCCAGTACTTC.

This chain uses TRBV28 with TRBJ2-7, with TRBD1 matching over 8 bases. The CDR3 has 14 amino acids. The V segment lost 2 bases and the J segment 4 bases; nucleotides outside the gene matches: 4. CDR1 and CDR2 from the germline V gene are MDHEN and SYDVKM. The CDR3 here is CASSLQDRAYEQYF. The DNA of the CDR3 is TGTGCCAGCAGTTTACAGGACAGGGCTTACGAGCAGTACTTC.

The gene calls are TRBV10-3 and TRBJ2-7; TRBD1 agrees at 10 bases. Per the germline V gene, CDR1 is ENHRY and CDR2 is SYGVKD. The CDR3 is 14 amino acids. Trimming at V came to 4 bases and at J to 6 bases, leaving 6 bases not matched to a gene. The CDR3 spells CAISVGGQGGEQYF. CDR3 coding DNA: TGTGCCATCAGTGTGGGAGGACAGGGGGGCGAGCAGTACTTC.

J is TRBJ2-7 and V is TRBV28, with 9 bases aligning to TRBD2. V shed 2 bases, J shed 0 bases, and the junction held 2 bases outside the gene matches. The CDR3 spans 15 residues. CDR1 MDHEN and CDR2 SYDVKM come from the germline V gene. The CDR3 here is CASSLGGRASYEQYF. The CDR3 DNA reads as TGTGCCAGCAGTTTAGGCGGGAGGGCCTCCTACGAGCAGTACTTC.

The chain uses TRBV7-3 and TRBJ1-1; no clear D gene. The CDR3 runs to 13 residues. Germline assignment: CDR1 SGHTA and CDR2 FQGTGA. V was shortened by 6 bases and J by 3 bases, with 11 bases between the two germline ends. CDR3 nucleotide sequence: TGTGCCAGCAGTCGTGGCCCATACACTGAAGCTTTCTTT. This encodes CASSRGPYTEAFF.

This sequence joins TRBV7-9 and TRBJ2-3; D call uncertain. CDR3 size: 12 residues. Trimming shortened V by 3 bases and J by 2 bases, and 3 bases separated the two germline ends. Germline loops: CDR1 SEHNR, CDR2 FQNEAQ (reference sequence). CDR3 residues: CASSFSTDTQYF. The CDR3 DNA reads as TGTGCCAGCAGCTTCTCCACAGATACGCAGTATTTT.

The V and J genes are TRBV6-5 and TRBJ2-7; 7 bases fit TRBD1. With 7 bases clipped from V and 1 base from J, the junction kept 7 bases outside the gene matches. Germline V gene data show CDR1 as MNHEY and CDR2 as SVGAGI. The CDR3 spans 14 residues. In nucleotides, the CDR3 is TGTGCCAGCACCCGGGACAGTGGATCCTACGAGCAGTACTTC. It codes for CASTRDSGSYEQYF.

CDR3 loop: CASSLVDRSYEQYF. The CDR3 bases are TGTGCCAGCAGCTTGGTGGACAGGTCCTACGAGCAGTACTTC. This chain uses TRBV5-4 with TRBJ2-7; 7 positions match TRBD1. CDR3 length: 14 amino acids. V lost 0 bases to trimming and J lost 1 base; unmatched junction nucleotides: 1. Germline-derived CDR1 and CDR2 are SGHNT and YYREEE (reference sequence).

The CDR3: CASSDWAGGSDNEKLFF. In DNA, the CDR3 is TGTGCCAGCAGTGACTGGGCAGGGGGCAGTGATAATGAAAAACTGTTTTTT. The chain couples TRBV2 to TRBJ1-4, with 8 bases fitting TRBD1. The CDR3 is 17 amino acids. CDR1 is SNHLY, CDR2 FYNNEI, per germline. With 3 bases clipped from V and 4 bases from J, the junction kept 10 bases outside the gene matches.

The rearrangement joins TRBV6-5 to TRBJ2-2; 7 bases agree with TRBD2. Trimming at V came to 6 bases and at J to 4 bases, leaving 8 bases not matched to a gene. The germline gives CDR1 MNHEY, CDR2 SVGAGI. The CDR3 is made up of 15 amino acids. The CDR3 DNA sequence: TGTGCCAGCAGGTTGGGGGGGACGGCCACCGGGGAGCTGTTTTTT. Its translation: CASRLGGTATGELFF.

The genes are TRBV6-5 and TRBJ2-1; 10 nucleotides match TRBD2. V gave up 0 bases and J gave up 6 bases; unmatched junction bases: 5. This CDR3 is 16 amino acids long. Germline CDR1 reads MNHEY; CDR2 reads SVGAGI. CDR3: CASSYSPSGGRNEQFF. The CDR3 region has the DNA TGTGCCAGCAGTTACTCGCCTAGCGGGGGACGCAATGAGCAGTTCTTC.

The rearrangement uses TRBV27 and TRBJ1-5; D gene ambiguous. Germline-derived CDR1 and CDR2 are MNHEY and SMNVEV (reference sequence). The ends were cut back, 2 bases at V and 3 bases at J, with 11 bases in the middle. The CDR3 runs 15 residues. CDR3 amino acids: CASSLGGRHNQPQHF. The CDR3 DNA sequence: TGTGCCAGCAGTTTAGGAGGCAGGCACAATCAGCCCCAGCATTTT.

V usage is TRBV5-1 and J usage is TRBJ2-7; TRBD1 matches at 8 bases. The germline CDR1 and CDR2 sequences are SGHRS and YFSETQ. This CDR3 is 14 amino acids long. With V trimmed by 0 bases and J by 6 bases, 5 bases remained unmatched. The CDR3 loop reads CASSLDGQGSEQYF. The CDR3, as DNA: TGCGCCAGCAGCTTGGACGGACAGGGTTCCGAGCAGTACTTC. The full variable domain, completed using reference TRBV5-1 and TRBJ2-7, is KAGVTQTPRYLIKTRGQQVTLSCSPISGHRSVSWYQQTPGQGLQFLFEYFSETQRNKGNFPGRFSGRQFSNSRSEMNVSTLELGDSALYLCASSLDGQGSEQYFGPGTRLTVT.

The chain uses TRBV7-9 and TRBJ1-1, with 10 nucleotides matching TRBD1. The CDR3 runs to 13 residues. V was clipped by 5 bases and J by 12 bases; unmatched bases: 9. The V gene's germline CDR1 is SEHNR and CDR2 FQNEAQ (reference sequence). This CDR3 reads CASSPRTGGDPFF. The CDR3 DNA follows: TGTGCCAGCAGCCCCCGGACAGGGGGTGATCCTTTCTTT. Supplemented by reference TRBV7-9 and TRBJ1-1, the full variable domain reads DTGVSQNPRHKITKRGQNVTFRCDPISEHNRLYWYRQTLGQGPEFLTYFQNEAQLEKSRLLSDRFSAERPKGSFSTLEIQRTEQGDSAMYLCASSPRTGGDPFFGQGTRLTVV.

This clone is classed as medium-sized. The CDR3 loop reads CARKLAGRNTGELFF. The CDR3 DNA follows: TGTGCCAGGAAGCTAGCGGGGAGGAACACCGGGGAGCTGTTTTTT. The chain carries TRBV27 and TRBJ2-2; 9 positions agree with TRBD2. The CDR3 covers 15 residues. Losses at the gene ends were 9 bases for V and 1 base for J; bases not matched to a gene: 6. Germline-derived CDR1 and CDR2 are MNHEY and SMNVEV (reference sequence).

The V and J genes are TRBV5-8 and TRBJ2-7; 7 bases align to TRBD1. CDR1 and CDR2 (germline): SGHTS, YDEGEE. The CDR3 is 15 residues long. With V trimmed by 0 bases and J by 0 bases, 3 bases remained unmatched. CDR3 nucleotides: TGTGCCAGCAGCTTGGGGGACAGTGACTCCTACGAGCAGTACTTC. Its protein is CASSLGDSDSYEQYF.

This clone is judged medium-sized. The rearrangement joins TRBV4-2 to TRBJ2-5, with 8 bases matching TRBD2. Losses at the gene ends were 1 base for V and 3 bases for J; bases not matched to a gene: 4. Per germline, CDR1 LGHNA and CDR2 YNFKEQ. The CDR3 loop spans 15 amino acids. CDR3 region: CASSQGGAGEETQYF. The CDR3 region has the DNA TGTGCCAGCAGCCAAGGCGGAGCGGGGGAAGAGACCCAGTACTTC.